These 30 T cell receptor beta chains were sequenced from one sample in a study of cytomegalovirus exposure and HLA in healthy donors. Sequencing was performed with immunoSEQ multiplex PCR; in TCRdb, only in-frame clones are kept and a portion is missing. The sample yields about 260,000 clones, about 92% seen once. The specimen sequenced was PBMCs. The origin of the receptors is a young woman in good health and CMV-seronegative.

CDR3: CASSQGLAGEQYF. For the CDR3, the DNA is TGCGCCAGCAGCCAAGGGCTAGCGGGGGAGCAGTACTTC. The chain recombines TRBV4-3 with TRBJ2-7; 9 bases are a match to TRBD2. This CDR3 comprises 13 residues. Germline lookup yields CDR1 LGHNA and CDR2 YSLEER. The J segment lost 7 bases and the V segment lost 1 base, leaving 2 bases of the junction unmatched.

CDR3 DNA sequence: TGTGCCAGCAGCCAACTCATCGGGGACACTGAAGCTTTCTTT. It yields the protein CASSQLIGDTEAFF. The chain carries TRBV6-5 and TRBJ1-1; D is unresolved. The CDR3 is made up of 14 amino acids. Germline V gives CDR1 MNHEY, CDR2 SVGAGI. V lost 6 bases and J 3 bases, leaving 14 bases between the germline ends.

This clone was detected only once. The rearrangement joins TRBV2 to TRBJ2-1; perhaps TRBD2 as D (5 bases). V shed 4 bases and J shed 1 base, with 11 bases lying between them. This CDR3 spans 15 amino acids. Germline V gene lookup returns CDR1 SNHLY and CDR2 FYNNEI. This CDR3 is CASSAKLVSYNEQFF. The CDR3 DNA reads as TGTGCCAGCAGTGCCAAACTAGTATCCTACAATGAGCAGTTCTTC.

J is TRBJ2-1 and V is TRBV5-1, with 12 bases aligning to TRBD2. J was trimmed by 8 bases and V by 0 bases; bases with no gene match: 6. This CDR3 contains 16 residues. CDR1 SGHRS and CDR2 YFSETQ come from the germline V gene. In DNA, the CDR3 is TGCGCCAGCAGCTTGGCCTCCGGGACTAGCGGGTATGAGCAGTTCTTC. Amino acids: CASSLASGTSGYEQFF.

The chain is built from TRBV2 and TRBJ2-1; 8 bases map to TRBD2. Trimming cost V 1 base and J 7 bases; bases outside gene matches: 12. The germline gives CDR1 SNHLY, CDR2 FYNNEI. The CDR3 consists of 17 residues. This chain's CDR3 is CASSEENPGLGGNEQFF. The CDR3 DNA follows: TGTGCCAGCAGTGAAGAAAATCCGGGACTAGGGGGGAATGAGCAGTTCTTC. Full variable domain (missing parts from reference TRBV2 and TRBJ2-1): EPEVTQTPSHQVTQMGQEVILRCVPISNHLYFYWYRQILGQKVEFLVSFYNNEISEKSEIFDDQFSVERPDGSNFTLKIRSTKLEDSAMYFCASSEENPGLGGNEQFFGPGTRLTVL.

In its sample, this clone was seen once. The rearrangement joins TRBV13 to TRBJ1-1; 7 nucleotides line up with TRBD1. The CDR3 has 17 amino acids. The J segment lost 5 bases and the V segment lost 4 bases, leaving 16 bases of the junction unmatched. CDR1 is PRHDT, CDR2 FYEKMQ, per germline (reference sequence). CDR3 sequence (DNA): TGTGCCAGCAGCTCGGGGGATATTGCCAGGGGGAGTACTGAAGCTTTCTTT. Its translation is CASSSGDIARGSTEAFF.

The V gene is TRBV7-9, the J gene TRBJ1-1, with D maybe TRBD1 (6 bases). This CDR3 region has 18 residues. The germline V gene has CDR1 SEHNR and CDR2 FQNEAQ (reference sequence). Trimming cost V 0 bases and J 5 bases, with 22 bases left between them. CDR3 protein: CASSLAKGVQGEGTEAFF. CDR3 bases: TGTGCCAGCAGCTTAGCGAAAGGGGTACAGGGCGAGGGTACTGAAGCTTTCTTT.

The J gene is TRBJ1-5, the V gene TRBV30; 9 bases are shared with TRBD1. Germline CDR1 and CDR2: GTSNPN and SVGIG (reference sequence). V lost 3 bases, J lost 8 bases, and 5 bases stayed unmatched. The CDR3 consists of 13 residues. The DNA of the CDR3 is TGTGCCTGGAGAGGGACAGGGAGTGAGCCCCAGCATTTT. As protein: CAWRGTGSEPQHF.

This rearrangement joins TRBV4-1 to TRBJ2-7, with no clear D. Trimming pared 0 bases from V and 3 bases from J, leaving 18 bases between. Germline V gives CDR1 MGHRA, CDR2 YSYEKL. The CDR3 consists of 17 residues. CDR3 residues: CASSQDRTISYRYEQYF. As DNA, the CDR3 is TGCGCCAGCAGCCAAGATCGTACTATTTCTTACCGCTACGAGCAGTACTTC.

The V and J genes are TRBV30 and TRBJ1-1, with a tentative D call TRBD1 (5 bases). Trimming left V 0 bases short and J 0 bases short, with 11 bases between. The CDR3 runs 15 residues. Germline-derived CDR1 and CDR2 are GTSNPN and SVGIG (reference sequence). The CDR3: CAWSVWGVMNTEAFF. The CDR3, as DNA: TGTGCCTGGAGTGTTTGGGGGGTGATGAACACTGAAGCTTTCTTT. Full variable domain (outside the CDR3, taken from reference TRBV30 and TRBJ1-1): SQTIHQWPATLVQPVGSPLSLECTVEGTSNPNLYWYRQAAGRGLQLLFYSVGIGQISSEVPQNLSASRPQDRQFILSSKKLLLSDSGFYLCAWSVWGVMNTEAFFGQGTRLTVV.

The chain has TRBV29-1 and TRBJ1-2; D is possibly TRBD1 (5 bases). CDR1 SQVTM and CDR2 ANQGSEA come from the germline V gene. This CDR3 is 13 amino acids long. The CDR3 DNA is TGCGCGGGCCCAGTGGCAGGGTACTATGGCTACACCTTC. Translated: CAGPVAGYYGYTF.

The chain combines TRBV5-4 with TRBJ2-6; 10 nucleotides match TRBD1. Germline V lookup: CDR1 SGHNT, CDR2 YYREEE (reference sequence). CDR3 length: 17 amino acids. With 0 bases clipped from V and 0 bases from J, the junction kept 0 bases outside the gene matches. CDR3 in amino acids: CASSLGDRGSGANVLTF. The CDR3 nucleotides are TGTGCCAGCAGCTTGGGGGACAGGGGCTCTGGGGCCAACGTCCTGACTTTC.

This chain joins TRBV9 and TRBJ2-7; 9 positions agree with TRBD2. Unmatched junction bases numbered 17, after V lost 4 bases and J lost 0 bases. CDR1 and CDR2 (germline): SGDLS, YYNGEE. This CDR3 comprises 19 residues. The CDR3 here is CASSSGGVAGVRSSYEQYF. The DNA for the CDR3 is TGTGCCAGCAGCTCCGGAGGAGTAGCGGGAGTTAGAAGCTCCTACGAGCAGTACTTC.

The chain employs TRBV28 and TRBJ2-7; the D is unclear. The CDR3 loop spans 13 amino acids. V lost 1 base and J 5 bases, leaving 9 bases between the germline ends. Germline V gives CDR1 MDHEN, CDR2 SYDVKM. The CDR3 region is CASSLFRADEQYF. CDR3 in DNA: TGTGCCAGCAGTTTATTTAGGGCCGACGAGCAGTACTTC.

This clone was found once. The V and J genes are TRBV12-2 and TRBJ1-2; the table calls TRBD1, which could not be checked here. TRBV12-2 is an annotated pseudogene. This CDR3 has 17 residues. CDR3: CASRCREGQRDLSGYTF. CDR3 coding DNA: TGTGCAAGTCGCTGTAGAGAAGGACAGAGGGACCTATCTGGCTACACCTTC.

The CDR3 loop is CASSLGSAGDEQYF. CDR3 DNA sequence: TGTGCCAGCAGTTTAGGGTCGGCAGGGGACGAGCAGTACTTC. This chain connects TRBV27 to TRBJ2-7, with a possible D match to TRBD1 (6 bases). Trimming stripped 2 bases from V and 5 bases from J, with 13 bases between. Germline loops: CDR1 MNHEY, CDR2 SMNVEV (reference sequence). CDR3 length equals 14 residues.

J is TRBJ2-2 and V is TRBV21-1. TRBV21-1 is labeled a pseudogene. The CDR3 is 14 residues long. The CDR3 is CASSKATGPGELFF. CDR3 in DNA: TGTGCCAGCAGCAAAGCAACGGGACCCGGGGAGCTGTTTTTT.

The chain is built from TRBV9 and TRBJ2-2, with a possible D match to TRBD2 (7 bases). The germline V gene encodes CDR1 SGDLS and CDR2 YYNGEE. V lost 4 bases and J lost 6, with 19 bases in between. This CDR3 has 16 residues. The CDR3 region has the DNA TGTGCCAGCAGCCCTAGCTCGGGGGGCCTCGCCGGGGAGCTGTTTTTT. Translating it yields CASSPSSGGLAGELFF.

This chain joins TRBV7-2 and TRBJ1-2, with D uncertain. V dropped 2 bases and J dropped 4 bases, with 5 bases sitting between them. There are 12 residues in the CDR3. Germline values: CDR1 SGHTA, CDR2 FQGNSA. CDR3 loop: CASSLSGYGYTF. In DNA, the CDR3 is TGTGCCAGCAGCTTATCGGGCTATGGCTACACCTTC.

This chain connects TRBV6-5 to TRBJ2-7; D assignment may be TRBD1 or TRBD2 (5 bases each). V was pared by 5 bases and J by 2 bases, with 16 bases between. CDR3 length: 15 residues. Germline V gene sequence: CDR1 MNHEY, CDR2 SVGAGI. The CDR3 is CASSPFRDATYEQYF. The CDR3 DNA follows: TGTGCCAGCAGTCCATTCCGGGACGCGACCTACGAGCAGTACTTC.

The genes are TRBV20-1 and TRBJ1-2; a possible D gene is TRBD1 (6 bases). Trimming left V 6 bases short and J 9 bases short, with 11 bases between. Germline lookup yields CDR1 DFQATT and CDR2 SNEGSKA (reference sequence). The CDR3 has 10 residues. The CDR3 DNA sequence: TGCAGTGCGGGCGGGGGGCGCTACACCTTC. It encodes CSAGGGRYTF.

This clone was observed a single time. This chain joins TRBV20-1 and TRBJ2-3; D is undetermined. The CDR3 has 11 amino acids. The germline CDR1 and CDR2 sequences are DFQATT and SNEGSKA (reference sequence). Deletions cut 5 bases from V and 2 bases from J, with 5 bases between. The CDR3 here is CSASPTDTQYF. The CDR3 DNA reads TGCAGTGCTTCCCCCACAGATACGCAGTATTTT.

The V gene is TRBV18, the J gene TRBJ1-2; the D is unclear. Trimming pared 3 bases from V and 3 bases from J, leaving 8 bases between. The germline V gene has CDR1 KGHSH and CDR2 LQKENI. This CDR3 is 13 amino acids long. The CDR3 bases are TGTGCCAGCTCACCCCCCGTGGACTATGGCTACACCTTC. Its translation: CASSPPVDYGYTF.

The CDR3 DNA sequence: TGCAGCGGCGACGTGGCGGATGAGCAGTTCTTC. Amino acid sequence: CSGDVADEQFF. The rearrangement joins TRBV29-1 to TRBJ2-1; the D is unclear. Trimming took 7 bases from V and 8 from J, leaving 12 bases between them. This CDR3 spans 11 amino acids. From germline, CDR1 is SQVTM and CDR2 ANQGSEA.

This clone came up a few times. The rearrangement joins TRBV4-1 to TRBJ2-1; D is possibly TRBD1 (5 bases). The CDR3 sequence is 17 residues long. In germline, CDR1 is MGHRA, CDR2 YSYEKL. Trimming stripped 0 bases from V and 1 base from J, with 13 bases between. Here the CDR3 DNA reads TGCGCCAGCAGCCAAGATGCTCAGGGTCGGTCCTACAATGAGCAGTTCTTC. Protein: CASSQDAQGRSYNEQFF.

The rearrangement uses TRBV7-6 and TRBJ2-5; D unresolved. The V gene lost 1 base and the J gene lost 5 bases, with 11 bases spanning the gap. Germline CDR1 reads SGHVS; CDR2 reads FNYEAQ. CDR3 length equals 14 residues. The CDR3 sequence: CASSLGTGWETQYF. DNA for the CDR3: TGTGCCAGCAGCTTAGGTACGGGCTGGGAGACCCAGTACTTC.

The CDR3 nucleotides read TGTGCTAGTGGTTTGGTACTTGCAGGTGGCATGAACACTGAAGCTTTCTTT. Encoded protein: CASGLVLAGGMNTEAFF. The chain uses TRBV12-5 and TRBJ1-1; D unclear. CDR3 size: 17 residues. Germline V CDR1 and CDR2: LGHNT, FRNRAP. Trimming removed 0 bases from V and 0 bases from J, with 14 bases in between.

Written as DNA, the CDR3 is TGTGCCAGCAGCAGCACTGGCAGTGGCTACGAGCAGTACTTC. Translated, it gives CASSSTGSGYEQYF. The rearrangement uses TRBV28 and TRBJ2-7; D is unclear. V gave up 6 bases and J gave up 3 bases, with 15 bases separating them. This CDR3 is built from 14 residues. Germline CDR1 reads MDHEN; CDR2 reads SYDVKM. The complete variable domain, with remaining parts taken from reference TRBV28 and TRBJ2-7, reads DVKVTQSSRYLVKRTGEKVFLECVQDMDHENMFWYRQDPGLGLRLIYFSYDVKMKEKGDIPEGYSVSREKKERFSLILESASTNQTSMYLCASSSTGSGYEQYFGPGTRLTVT.

V gene TRBV5-1 combines with J gene TRBJ2-5; 7 nucleotides agree with TRBD2. Unmatched junction bases numbered 12, after V lost 5 bases and J lost 2 bases. Germline V lookup: CDR1 SGHRS, CDR2 YFSETQ. This CDR3 is built from 16 residues. CDR3 DNA sequence: TGCGCCAGCAGTGTTATAGGGAGGGGAGAACAAGAGACCCAGTACTTC. Amino acid sequence: CASSVIGRGEQETQYF.

This clone has only one observation. This chain uses TRBV6-5 with TRBJ1-2, with D possibly matching TRBD1 (6 bases). The CDR3 loop spans 13 amino acids. V was trimmed by 2 bases and J by 8 bases, leaving 12 bases between them. Germline CDR1 reads MNHEY; CDR2 reads SVGAGI. The CDR3 DNA sequence: TGTGCCAGCAGTTACCAGGGGTTAGGGGGCTACACCTTC. This codes for CASSYQGLGGYTF.